This T cell receptor beta chain came from a study of HIV-infected patients and healthy controls. Germline V lookup: CDR1 LGHNA, CDR2 YSLEER. Germline trimming cut 0 bases from V and 2 bases from J; bases unmatched to any gene: 9. The CDR3 loop spans 18 amino acids. The study's findings and limits: Healthy controls carried many MAIT alpha-chain CDR3s, while HIV+ repertoires had few. Compared with untreated HIV+ repertoires, healthy controls showed roughly threefold more distinct CDR3s and higher Shannon diversity.

This clonotype was detected many times. Its antigen is unidentified. Whole blood was used without fractionation, so all unsorted peripheral T cells were included. cDNA was made from 500 ng RNA using alpha and beta constant primers. Using multiplexing indices, alpha and beta chain libraries were generated apart by chain-specific third strand synthesis. TCRdb called the 5' RACE reads again in MiXCR, with one record for every CDR3 protein. Of about 4,200 distinct CDR3 sequences in the sample, 13% were seen once. The rearrangement joins TRBV4-3 to TRBJ1-2, with 10 bases identical to TRBD1. Sequenced here: blood, sampled before antiretroviral therapy. This sequence was found in an adult with HIV infection. CDR3 residues: CASSQDWDRGAANYGYTF. The CDR3 DNA sequence: TGCGCCAGCAGCCAAGACTGGGACAGGGGAGCGGCAAACTATGGCTACACCTTC.